This T cell receptor beta chain was sequenced in a study of shared clonotypes between healthy human individuals. Findings of the study overall: Donors were few, which limited the genetic and exposure-history diversity represented.

The material for each subset, its genomic DNA, was split evenly across several immunoSEQ plates. Original methodology: ImmunoSEQ output lacked quality scores and full-length reads, limiting matched filtering. Assay: immunoSEQ multiplex PCR; the TCRdb copy retains only in-frame clones and omits some. V and J calls and clone size are as listed in that table; D and trimming were resolved from the DNA. The table records around 1.9 million clones, 90% to 95% of them present only once. CDR3 length: 17 amino acids. Germline CDR1 reads SGHTA; CDR2 reads FQGTGA. V lost 5 bases, J lost 2 bases, and 19 bases lay in between. To note about this clone: Its antigen is unknown.

It was CD45RO-negative cells, positively selected for CCR7, that made up naive CD8 cells, with terminally differentiated effector memory CD45RA+ cells excluded. The clonotype comes from a man aged 18 to 30 in good health. Some clones in this sample may be carry-over from other donors' samples. This chain joins TRBV7-3 and TRBJ1-5, with a tentative D call TRBD1 (5 bases). Specimen: naive CD8+ T cells from PBMCs. The CDR3 sequence: CASSPVPEGARNQPQHF. The CDR3 DNA is TGTGCCAGCAGCCCCGTGCCGGAAGGGGCTCGCAATCAGCCCCAGCATTTT.